What follows describes a single TCR beta chain. The germline CDR1 and CDR2 sequences are LNHNV and YYDKDF (reference sequence). V was shortened by 5 bases and J by 8 bases, with 15 bases between the two germline ends. The CDR3 is 13 residues long. Participant-reported clinical history was the basis for cohort assignment. This entry belongs to a study of blood T cell repertoires in COVID-19. Study in general: Material from acute and convalescent COVID-19 was sourced from the United States, Italy and Spain.

As handled by the study authors: Estimation of nucleated cell counts was performed using reference gene primer amplification. Clones were sequenced by immunoSEQ multiplex PCR, and TCRdb holds only the in-frame ones, with some missing. V, J and clone size reflect that table, while D and trimming were determined from the DNA. This table holds a few hundred thousand clones, around 90% found once. The source is a man in his late teens or twenties with acute COVID-19. This chain links TRBV15 with TRBJ1-1; D unclear. The sample was PBMCs or T cells enriched from blood (not recorded which). DNA for the CDR3: TGTGCCACCAGCCCCGTGGAGAGTTTAGAAGCTTTCTTT. It yields the protein CATSPVESLEAFF.